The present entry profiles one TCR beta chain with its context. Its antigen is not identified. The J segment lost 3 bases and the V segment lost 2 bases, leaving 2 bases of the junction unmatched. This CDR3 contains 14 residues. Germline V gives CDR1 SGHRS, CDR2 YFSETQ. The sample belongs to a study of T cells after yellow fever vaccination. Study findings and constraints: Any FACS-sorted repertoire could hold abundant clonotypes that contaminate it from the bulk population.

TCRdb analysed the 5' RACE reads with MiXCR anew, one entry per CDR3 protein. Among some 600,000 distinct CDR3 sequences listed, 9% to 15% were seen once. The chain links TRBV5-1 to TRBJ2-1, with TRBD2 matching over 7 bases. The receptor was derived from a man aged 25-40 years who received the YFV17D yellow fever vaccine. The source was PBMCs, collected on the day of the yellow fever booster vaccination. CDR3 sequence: CASSFKRDYNEQFF. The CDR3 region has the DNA TGCGCCAGCAGCTTTAAGCGGGACTACAATGAGCAGTTCTTC.